Listed below are T cell receptor beta chains from one sample, sequenced in a study of shared clonotypes between healthy human individuals. Only in-frame clones appear in the TCRdb table, and some are missing; sequencing was by immunoSEQ multiplex PCR. The profile shows around 1 million clones, approximately 80% of them singletons. The sample comprised memory CD4+ T cells sorted from blood. Every receptor here comes from a man aged 18 to 35 in good health. Each CDR3 is given with its conserved first and last residue. The listing skips clone size in some rows; elsewhere it reads once, few, many or a size class.

J | size | V | CDR3
TRBJ2-5 | few | TRBV28 | CASSHHKQETQYF
TRBJ2-7 | . | TRBV30 | CAWSVQGYGEQYF
TRBJ2-6 | . | TRBV4-3 | CASSQDPVGGANVLTF
TRBJ1-2 | . | TRBV2 | CASRATGANYGYTF
TRBJ1-4 | . | TRBV30 | CACDGDPQLKLFF
TRBJ2-1 | once | TRBV2 | CASTSPGSYNEQFF
TRBJ2-7 | . | TRBV10-3 | CAISEEGRNEQYF
TRBJ2-6 | once | TRBV19 | CASRNSGTSGANVLTF
TRBJ1-6 | once | TRBV28 | CASSLGQFRGGPSPLHF
TRBJ2-7 | . | TRBV5-1 | CASSLYGESSYEQYF
TRBJ1-1 | . | TRBV19 | CASSSPVGTEAFF
TRBJ2-5 | . | TRBV15 | CATGEVGRQETQYF
TRBJ1-1 | . | TRBV30 | CAWSWGANTEAFF
TRBJ2-1 | . | TRBV6-4 | CASSDQRGGNEQFF
TRBJ2-1 | . | TRBV28 | CASQLPQGAYEQFF
TRBJ2-7 | once | TRBV6-5 | CASSYASGSSYEQYF
TRBJ2-1 | . | TRBV5-1 | CASKREGATYNEQFF
TRBJ2-2 | . | TRBV11-3 | CASSLGATGELFF
TRBJ2-3 | . | TRBV12-1 | CASSFAGLAGCTDTQYF
TRBJ2-2 | . | TRBV7-2 | CASSLGGQTNTGELFF
TRBJ2-5 | . | TRBV18 | CASSPLSAGQETQYF
TRBJ2-3 | . | TRBV28 | CASRLNRGDTQYF
TRBJ2-7 | . | TRBV9 | CASSVGSGSTYEQYF
TRBJ2-7 | . | TRBV5-4 | CASSSPRDSYEQYF
TRBJ1-4 | . | TRBV7-6 | CASSLARTSATNEKLFF
TRBJ1-5 | . | TRBV4-3 | CASSQEWNSNQPQHF
TRBJ1-1 | few | TRBV10-3 | CAISEGNTEAFF
TRBJ2-3 | many | TRBV7-9 | CASSLERAAQYF
TRBJ1-1 | once | TRBV6-1 | CASSVRGTEAFF
TRBJ2-4 | . | TRBV28 | CASRGGETKNIQYF
TRBJ2-2 | . | TRBV5-1 | CASSLLGHTGELFF
TRBJ1-1 | . | TRBV6-6 | CASSPDRGGITEAFF
TRBJ2-5 | . | TRBV5-1 | CASSVGSSGGRETQYF
TRBJ2-1 | few | TRBV9 | CASSAGLEGYNEQFF
TRBJ2-5 | . | TRBV28 | CATRQGRETQYF
TRBJ1-2 | . | TRBV28 | CASSTTGGGGYTF
TRBJ2-2 | . | TRBV5-4 | CASSLEATGELFF
TRBJ2-7 | many | TRBV30 | CAWSAQGRDEQYF
TRBJ2-5 | . | TRBV7-2 | CASSLVPGETQYF
TRBJ1-6 | . | TRBV28 | CASSLGTAGYSPLHF
TRBJ1-2 | . | TRBV5-4 | CASSRDSNYGYTF
TRBJ2-1 | . | TRBV15 | CATSRDDNNEQFF
TRBJ2-7 | . | TRBV10-1 | CASSESMRGEQYF
TRBJ1-2 | . | TRBV9 | CASSGLDRGHGYTF
TRBJ1-2 | . | TRBV5-1 | CASSLEGQGAYGYTF
TRBJ2-3 | few | TRBV5-1 | CASSLEGGPTDTQYF
TRBJ2-5 | . | TRBV7-6 | CASSLAPGWETQYF
TRBJ1-2 | . | TRBV4-1 | CASSQDSGNYGYTF
TRBJ2-1 | . | TRBV12-1 | CASSFVPPAGEHYNEQFF
TRBJ2-3 | . | TRBV11-2 | CASSLALLAGGPSDTQYF